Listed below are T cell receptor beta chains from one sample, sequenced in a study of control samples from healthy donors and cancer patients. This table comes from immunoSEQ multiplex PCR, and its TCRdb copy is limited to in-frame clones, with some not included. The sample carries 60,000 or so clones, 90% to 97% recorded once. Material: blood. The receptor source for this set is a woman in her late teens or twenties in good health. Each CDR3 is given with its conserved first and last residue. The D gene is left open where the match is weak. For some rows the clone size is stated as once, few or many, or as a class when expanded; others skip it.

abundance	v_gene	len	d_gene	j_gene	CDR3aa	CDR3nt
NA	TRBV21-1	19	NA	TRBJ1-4	CAGTGEKEATVATNEKLFF	TGTGCCGGGACAGGGGAAAAGGAGGCAACCGTTGCAACTAATGAAAAACTGTTTTTT
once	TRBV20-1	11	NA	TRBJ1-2	CSAGGSYGYTF	TGCAGTGCGGGCGGATCCTATGGCTACACCTTC
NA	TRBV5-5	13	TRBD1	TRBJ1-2	CASSDGTAYGYTF	TGTGCCAGCAGCGATGGGACAGCCTATGGCTACACCTTC
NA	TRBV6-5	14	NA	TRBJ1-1	CASSSVRDDTEAFF	TGTGCCAGCAGTTCCGTCAGGGATGACACTGAAGCTTTCTTT
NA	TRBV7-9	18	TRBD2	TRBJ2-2	CASSSRGTSGGFTGELFF	TGTGCCAGCAGTTCTAGAGGGACTAGCGGGGGTTTCACCGGGGAGCTGTTTTTT
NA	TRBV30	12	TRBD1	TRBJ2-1	CAWTGGLHEQFF	TGTGCCTGGACAGGGGGCTTGCATGAGCAGTTCTTC
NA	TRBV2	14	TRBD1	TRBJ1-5	CASSPGQGNQPQHF	TGTGCCAGCAGTCCGGGACAGGGGAATCAGCCCCAGCATTTT
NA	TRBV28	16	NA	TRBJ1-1	CASSYVFTRVNTEAFF	TGTGCCAGCAGTTACGTATTCACGCGGGTCAACACTGAAGCTTTCTTT
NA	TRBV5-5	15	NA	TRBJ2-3	CASSSSGFPTDTQYF	TGTGCCAGCAGCTCATCGGGATTTCCAACAGATACGCAGTATTTT
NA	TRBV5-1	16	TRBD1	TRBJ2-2	CASSLGGQGATGELFF	TGCGCCAGCAGCTTGGGAGGACAGGGGGCTACCGGGGAGCTGTTTTTT
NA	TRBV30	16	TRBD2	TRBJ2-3	CAWSPGLAQSTDTQYF	TGTGCCTGGAGTCCCGGACTAGCCCAAAGCACAGATACGCAGTATTTT
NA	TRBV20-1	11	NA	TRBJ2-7	CSATDAPEQYF	TGCAGTGCTACAGACGCCCCCGAGCAGTACTTC
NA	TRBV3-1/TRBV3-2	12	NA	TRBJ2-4	CASSQAGNIQYF	TGTGCCAGCAGCCAAGCGGGAAACATTCAGTACTTC
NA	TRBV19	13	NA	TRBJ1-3	CASSVDSGNTIYF	TGTGCCAGTAGTGTGGACTCTGGAAACACCATATATTTT
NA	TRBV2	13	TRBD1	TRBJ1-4	CASSGQGGEKLFF	TGTGCCAGCAGTGGACAGGGCGGTGAAAAACTGTTTTTT
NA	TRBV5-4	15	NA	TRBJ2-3	CASSSSLTIYNTQYF	TGTGCCAGCAGCTCTTCACTTACCATATACAATACGCAGTATTTT
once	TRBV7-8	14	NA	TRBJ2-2	CASSSLEITGELFF	TGTGCCAGCAGCTCTCTAGAAATCACCGGGGAGCTGTTTTTT
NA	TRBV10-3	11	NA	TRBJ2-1	CAISGRNEQFF	TGTGCCATCAGTGGCCGTAATGAGCAGTTCTTC
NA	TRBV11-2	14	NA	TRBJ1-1	CASSLERGATEAFF	TGTGCCAGCAGCTTAGAAAGGGGGGCCACTGAAGCTTTCTTT
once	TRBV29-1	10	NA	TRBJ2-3	CSVGGDTQYF	TGCAGCGTGGGGGGAGATACGCAGTATTTT
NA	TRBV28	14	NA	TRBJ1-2	CASTNRGSDYGYTF	TGTGCCAGCACCAACCGGGGATCGGACTATGGCTACACCTTC
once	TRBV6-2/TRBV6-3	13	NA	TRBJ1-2	CASSRQINYGYTF	TGTGCCAGCAGTAGACAGATTAACTATGGCTACACCTTC
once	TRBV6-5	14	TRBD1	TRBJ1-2	CASRNRGWDYGYTF	TGTGCCAGCAGAAACAGGGGTTGGGACTATGGCTACACCTTC
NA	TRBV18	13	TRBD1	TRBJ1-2	CASSPGTGVGYTF	TGTGCCAGCTCCCCCGGGACAGGGGTCGGCTACACCTTC
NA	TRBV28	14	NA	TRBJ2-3	CASSWRRSTDTQYF	TGTGCCAGCAGTTGGAGACGGAGCACAGATACGCAGTATTTT
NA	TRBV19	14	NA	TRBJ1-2	CASSITGPYDGYTF	TGTGCCAGTAGTATAACGGGGCCCTACGATGGCTACACCTTC
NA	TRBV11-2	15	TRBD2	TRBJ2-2	CASSRAGGGAGELFF	TGTGCCAGCAGCCGAGCGGGGGGAGGGGCCGGGGAGCTGTTTTTT
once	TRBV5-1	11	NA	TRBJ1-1	CASRMNTEAFF	TGCGCCAGCAGAATGAACACTGAAGCTTTCTTT
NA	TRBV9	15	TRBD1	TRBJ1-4	CASSPRTGTNEKLFF	TGTGCCAGCAGCCCGAGGACAGGAACTAATGAAAAACTGTTTTTT
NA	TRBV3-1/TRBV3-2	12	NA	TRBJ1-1	CASSQGTYKAFF	TGTGCCAGCAGCCAAGGGACTTACAAAGCTTTCTTT
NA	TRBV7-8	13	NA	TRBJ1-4	CASRVRVDEKLFF	TGTGCCAGCAGAGTCAGGGTTGATGAAAAACTGTTTTTT
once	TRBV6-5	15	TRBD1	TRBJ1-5	CASSGQVYSNQPQHF	TGTGCCAGCAGCGGACAGGTCTATAGCAATCAGCCCCAGCATTTT